This T cell receptor (beta chain) was captured in a study of technical replicates of blood from a handful of donors. Libraries were prepared by immunoSEQ multiplex PCR; TCRdb keeps only in-frame clonotypes and omits some of them. Of 70,000 to 85,000 clones in the sample, just over 90% were seen once. V was clipped by 3 bases and J by 0 bases; unmatched bases: 12. The CDR3 loop spans 17 amino acids. CDR1 is SGDLS, CDR2 YYNGEE, per germline. V and J are TRBV9 and TRBJ2-7; 7 bases fit TRBD2. This TCR derives from a human donor in good health. The sample taken for sequencing was T cells isolated from PBMCs. CDR3 residues: CASSGGLPKTFSYEQYF. The CDR3 DNA reads TGTGCCAGCAGCGGGGGACTACCTAAAACCTTCTCCTACGAGCAGTACTTC.